The next 5 T cell receptor beta chains were all read from a single sample in a study of early T cells in non-severe SARS-CoV-2 infection. TCRdb ran MiXCR on the 5' RACE reads and lists one entry per CDR3 protein. The table lists over 50,000 distinct CDR3 sequences, 8% to 10% of them singletons, with 4% to 5.5% in the top ten. The sample was whole blood. Receptor source: an adult who was a healthcare worker with PCR-confirmed SARS-CoV-2 infection or an uninfected control (not recorded which).

V and J are TRBV18 and TRBJ1-1; D unclear. Germline CDR1 reads KGHSH; CDR2 reads LQKENI. Trimming pared 8 bases from V and 4 bases from J, leaving 14 bases between. CDR3 length: 13 amino acids. CDR3 residues: CASARDFGTEAFF. Written as DNA, the CDR3 is TGTGCCAGCGCTAGGGATTTCGGCACTGAAGCTTTCTTT.

This clonotype was seen a handful of times. The V gene is TRBV27, the J gene TRBJ2-2; 7 bases agree with TRBD1. Losses at the gene ends were 7 bases for V and 13 bases for J; bases not matched to a gene: 18. Germline CDR1 and CDR2: MNHEY and SMNVEV (reference sequence). This CDR3 is built from 15 residues. For the CDR3, the DNA is TGTGCCAGCACCCCCCATCGAGGGGGCCCCGCGGTGCTGTTTTTT. Encoded protein: CASTPHRGGPAVLFF.

This sequence joins TRBV7-9 and TRBJ2-5; a weak D match, TRBD2 (5 bases). The CDR3 loop spans 16 amino acids. Germline V CDR1 and CDR2: SEHNR, FQNEAQ (reference sequence). V gave up 2 bases and J gave up 5 bases, with 18 bases separating them. The CDR3 DNA reads TGTGCCAGCAGCTTACCCCCCAGACGGGGAAGGGAGACCCAGTACTTC. Amino acids: CASSLPPRRGRETQYF.

V gene TRBV3-1 combines with J gene TRBJ1-2, with a weak D call TRBD1 (6 bases). The CDR3 is 16 amino acids. The V end was cut by 0 bases, the J end by 7 bases, with 18 bases between. In germline, CDR1 is LGHDT, CDR2 YNNKEL (reference sequence). This CDR3 is CASSQESPGALGGYTF. The DNA of the CDR3 is TGTGCCAGCAGCCAAGAGAGCCCAGGGGCGCTTGGTGGCTACACCTTC.

The table lists this clonotype with many counts. The V and J genes are TRBV5-6 and TRBJ2-7, with D possibly TRBD1 on 5 matching bases. Trimming cost V 0 bases and J 5 bases, with 6 bases left between them. Germline V CDR1 and CDR2: SGHDT, YYEEEE. The CDR3 extends over 12 amino acids. CDR3 DNA sequence: TGTGCCAGCAGCTTGGTCAGGGACGAGCAGTACTTC. This encodes CASSLVRDEQYF.